This T cell receptor beta chain appears in the sequencing data of a study of T cells after posttransplantation cyclophosphamide. The CDR3 has 12 amino acids. Germline CDR1 and CDR2: SEHNR and FQNEAQ (reference sequence). Trimming took off 1 base at V and 5 bases at J, with 6 bases between the two ends. Study-wide points: Skin or GI-infiltrating T cells shared few TRB sequences with blood. Donor CD8+ memory clones often dominated recipient blood repertoires at later times. TRB clonality was highly associated with recipient CMV seropositivity and reactivation.

Using immunoSEQ multiplex PCR, the repertoire was profiled, and TCRdb retains in-frame clones only, with some absent. The record shows roughly 49,000 clones for this sample, with no singletons present. This clone was counted many times. What it binds is not known. The related graft donor's blood sample was taken on the day of bone marrow donation. The source material was PBMCs. This receptor was identified in a man aged 40-49 years in good health, CMV-negative, and a related stem cell transplant donor. The chain recombines TRBV7-9 with TRBJ2-7; D is possibly TRBD2 (6 bases). CDR3 nucleotide sequence: TGTGCCAGCAGCTTAGGGGGGGACGAGCAGTACTTC. Its translation: CASSLGGDEQYF.